Each of the 27 T cell receptor beta chains below was sequenced from the same sample in a study of vaccination and CD4 T cells after COVID-19. The treatment denotes: roughly 11-day PBMC culture with coronavirus spike peptide pools or control peptides (ViraFEST assay). Scientists ran DNA taken from cultured CD4+ T cells through the Oncomine TCR Beta short-read assay for sequencing. TCRdb processed the PCR reads anew with MiXCR; each CDR3 protein has one entry. The table lists around 19,000 distinct CDR3 sequences, about 51% of them singletons, with about 6.5% in the top ten. The antigens these receptors bind are not known. The source material was CD4+ T cells from blood, cultured in vitro. These receptors originate from a human donor who had recovered from COVID-19.

This sequence joins TRBV7-9 and TRBJ2-5; D unclear. The CDR3 length is 12 residues. The germline gives CDR1 SEHNR, CDR2 FQNEAQ (reference sequence). Trimming removed 5 bases from V and 5 bases from J, with 9 bases in between. The CDR3 DNA reads TGTGCCAGCAGCGGACGGAAGGAGACCCAGTACTTC. Translating it yields CASSGRKETQYF.

V is TRBV28 and J is TRBJ2-7; the D is unclear. V lost 6 bases, J lost 2 bases, and 11 bases lay in between. Per the germline V gene, CDR1 is MDHEN and CDR2 is SYDVKM. This CDR3 is 13 amino acids long. The CDR3 loop is CASRDSLAYEQYF. CDR3 DNA sequence: TGTGCCAGCAGAGACTCATTAGCCTACGAGCAGTACTTC.

This chain uses TRBV27 with TRBJ2-3; no clear D gene. CDR3 size: 15 residues. Germline CDR1 reads MNHEY; CDR2 reads SMNVEV (reference sequence). Trimming removed 0 bases from V and 0 bases from J, with 7 bases in between. The CDR3 spells CASSLSYTSTDTQYF. CDR3 in DNA: TGTGCCAGCAGTTTATCGTACACTAGCACAGATACGCAGTATTTT.

This chain joins TRBV11-3 and TRBJ2-2, with D perhaps matching TRBD2 (6 bases). The CDR3 is 14 residues long. V was shortened by 6 bases and J by 6 bases, with 14 bases between the two germline ends. Per the germline V gene, CDR1 is SGHNT and CDR2 is YENEEA. The CDR3 is CASRGPSGAGELFF. In DNA, the CDR3 is TGTGCCAGCAGGGGCCCGTCGGGGGCCGGGGAGCTGTTTTTT. Full variable domain (missing parts from reference TRBV11-3 and TRBJ2-2): EAGVVQSPRYKIIEKKQPVAFWCNPISGHNTLYWYLQNLGQGPELLIRYENEEAVDDSQLPKDRFSAERLKGVDSTLKIQPAELGDSAVYLCASRGPSGAGELFFGEGSRLTVL.

The rearrangement uses TRBV10-3 and TRBJ2-7; D ambiguous. Germline V gene lookup returns CDR1 ENHRY and CDR2 SYGVKD. Trimming removed 10 bases from V and 1 base from J, with 8 bases in between. CDR3 length: 11 amino acids. CDR3 in amino acids: CATGGSYEQYF. CDR3 DNA: TGTGCCACGGGTGGGTCCTACGAGCAGTACTTC.

This chain uses TRBV27 with TRBJ1-6; D is uncertain. CDR1 is MNHEY, CDR2 SMNVEV, per germline (reference sequence). V lost 3 bases and J lost 6, with 6 bases in between. This CDR3 is built from 13 residues. CDR3 DNA sequence: TGTGCCAGCAGTTTTAACAGTAATTCACCCCTCCACTTT. Encoded protein: CASSFNSNSPLHF.

In this sample, this clonotype turned up a few times. V and J are TRBV3-1 and TRBJ1-2; 8 positions match TRBD1. This CDR3 has 14 residues. V lost 3 bases and J lost 4; bases outside the gene matches: 4. CDR1 is LGHDT and CDR2 is YNNKEL in the germline V gene (reference sequence). CDR3 sequence reads: CASSHAGTGYGYTF. As DNA, the CDR3 is TGTGCCAGCAGCCATGCCGGGACAGGCTATGGCTACACCTTC. Filled out from reference TRBV3-1 and TRBJ1-2, the complete variable domain reads DTAVSQTPKYLVTQMGNDKSIKCEQNLGHDTMYWYKQDSKKFLKIMFSYNNKELIINETVPNRFSPKSPDKAHLNLHINSLELGDSAVYFCASSHAGTGYGYTFGSGTRLTVV.

The chain combines TRBV27 with TRBJ2-5; a possible D gene is TRBD1 (6 bases). This CDR3 comprises 15 residues. Per the germline V gene, CDR1 is MNHEY and CDR2 is SMNVEV (reference sequence). The germline V and J ends were trimmed by 6 bases and 4 bases, with 18 bases remaining between them. The CDR3 here is CASRRAQGRGETQYF. As DNA, the CDR3 is TGTGCCAGCAGACGCGCACAGGGACGGGGAGAGACCCAGTACTTC.

The chain couples TRBV27 to TRBJ2-3; 11 nucleotides agree with TRBD2. The CDR3 contains 16 residues. V shed 6 bases and J 6 bases; nucleotides not matched to a gene: 11. Germline V gives CDR1 MNHEY, CDR2 SMNVEV (reference sequence). In DNA, the CDR3 is TGTGCCAGCAGCCCAACTAGCGGGAGCTACGTGGATACGCAGTATTTT. Protein product: CASSPTSGSYVDTQYF.

Only a few counts were recorded for this clonotype. The chain carries TRBV11-2 and TRBJ1-2; possibly TRBD1 for D (5 bases). CDR3 length: 15 residues. Germline lookup yields CDR1 SGHAT and CDR2 FQNNGV. The V end lost 0 bases, the J end lost 7 bases, and 15 bases lay between the germline ends. The CDR3 region is CASSLDPGGVGGYTF. CDR3 nucleotide sequence: TGTGCCAGCAGCTTAGATCCGGGGGGGGTAGGTGGCTACACCTTC.

The chain has TRBV12-3 or TRBV12-4 and TRBJ2-7, with 12 positions matching TRBD2. The CDR3 is made up of 14 amino acids. V dropped 7 bases and J dropped 5; count of bases not matched to a gene: 6. CDR3 residues: CASTLTSGSHEQYF. CDR3 nucleotide sequence: TGTGCCAGCACCCTGACTAGCGGGAGCCACGAGCAGTACTTC.

This chain links TRBV24-1 with TRBJ1-2; D ambiguous. CDR1 and CDR2 (germline): KGHDR, SFDVKD. Trimming stripped 5 bases from V and 7 bases from J, with 7 bases between. This CDR3 spans 11 amino acids. CDR3 sequence reads: CATSVSCGYTF. CDR3 nucleotide sequence: TGTGCCACCAGTGTTTCGTGTGGCTACACCTTC.

This clonotype occurred a few times. This chain links TRBV28 with TRBJ2-5; no firm D call. V lost 3 bases and J lost 9, with 8 bases in between. The CDR3 has 11 residues. CDR1 and CDR2 from the germline V gene are MDHEN and SYDVKM. The CDR3: CASSFMTAQYF. The DNA of the CDR3 is TGTGCCAGCAGTTTTATGACCGCCCAGTACTTC. The variable domain in full, completed from reference TRBV28 and TRBJ2-5, reads DVKVTQSSRYLVKRTGEKVFLECVQDMDHENMFWYRQDPGLGLRLIYFSYDVKMKEKGDIPEGYSVSREKKERFSLILESASTNQTSMYLCASSFMTAQYFGPGTRLLVL.

This clonotype was found a few times. The genes are TRBV7-9 and TRBJ2-3; 7 nucleotides align to TRBD2. The V segment lost 1 base and the J segment 2 bases; nucleotides outside the gene matches: 3. CDR3 length: 15 amino acids. Germline V gene data show CDR1 as SEHNR and CDR2 as FQNEAQ (reference sequence). The CDR3, as DNA: TGTGCCAGCAGCTTAGGGACTAGAACCACAGATACGCAGTATTTT. This codes for CASSLGTRTTDTQYF.

V gene TRBV3-1 combines with J gene TRBJ1-1, with 7 bases matching TRBD1. With 1 base clipped from V and 8 bases from J, the junction kept 10 bases outside the gene matches. The CDR3 has 15 residues. The germline CDR1 and CDR2 sequences are LGHDT and YNNKEL (reference sequence). The CDR3 region is CASSQGSYRGAEAFF. The CDR3 region has the DNA TGTGCCAGCAGCCAAGGATCTTACAGGGGAGCAGAAGCTTTCTTT.

The table lists this clonotype with a few counts. The chain employs TRBV20-1 and TRBJ1-5; D is unclear. The CDR3 covers 11 residues. Germline V gene data show CDR1 as DFQATT and CDR2 as SNEGSKA (reference sequence). V lost 3 bases and J 9 bases, leaving 9 bases between the germline ends. CDR3 nucleotides: TGCAGTGCTAGTGAGGATGGGCCCCAGCATTTT. Translation gives CSASEDGPQHF.

The chain links TRBV5-4 to TRBJ1-2, with a possible D match to TRBD1 (6 bases). With 0 bases removed from V and 2 bases from J, the gap between germline ends came to 8 bases. The CDR3 contains 14 residues. Germline V lookup: CDR1 SGHNT, CDR2 YYREEE (reference sequence). The CDR3 sequence: CASSLETGNYGYTF. CDR3 DNA sequence: TGTGCCAGCAGCTTGGAAACAGGGAACTATGGCTACACCTTC. Combining the CDR3 with reference TRBV5-4 and TRBJ1-2 gives the whole variable domain ETGVTQSPTHLIKTRGQQVTLRCSSQSGHNTVSWYQQALGQGPQFIFQYYREEENGRGNFPPRFSGLQFPNYSSELNVNALELDDSALYLCASSLETGNYGYTFGSGTRLTVV.

V is TRBV10-3 and J is TRBJ2-7; 7 positions agree with TRBD1. The CDR3 length is 14 residues. Germline CDR1 and CDR2: ENHRY and SYGVKD. The J segment lost 4 bases and the V segment lost 8 bases, leaving 11 bases of the junction unmatched. Here the CDR3 DNA reads TGTGCCATCCAAGGGGCAGGGGGATCTTACGAGCAGTACTTC. It yields the protein CAIQGAGGSYEQYF.

This clonotype was seen only a few times. The chain has TRBV20-1 and TRBJ1-1; the match to TRBD1 covers 9 bases. CDR1 DFQATT and CDR2 SNEGSKA come from the germline V gene (reference sequence). Germline trimming cut 6 bases from V and 1 base from J; bases unmatched to any gene: 12. This CDR3 has 16 residues. Here the CDR3 DNA reads TGCAGTGCCCCACCGGGACAGGGAGGCGGGAACACTGAAGCTTTCTTT. It encodes CSAPPGQGGGNTEAFF.

The gene calls are TRBV12-3 or TRBV12-4 and TRBJ1-2; weak D call: TRBD1 (6 bases). Trimming removed 2 bases at V and 7 bases at J, with 14 bases between. The CDR3 consists of 14 residues. CDR3 in amino acids: CASSLWGGGRGYTF. The CDR3 DNA reads TGTGCCAGCAGTTTATGGGGCGGGGGCCGTGGCTACACCTTC.

A few counts support this clonotype. J is TRBJ1-1 and V is TRBV6-5; D is ambiguous. This CDR3 contains 13 residues. The V end was cut by 0 bases, the J end by 0 bases, with 2 bases between. Per the germline V gene, CDR1 is MNHEY and CDR2 is SVGAGI. CDR3 sequence: CASSYSMNTEAFF. The CDR3 DNA reads TGTGCCAGCAGTTACTCGATGAACACTGAAGCTTTCTTT.

On this clonotype: One junction end disagrees with the germline gene, perhaps due to a read error. The CDR3 region has the DNA TGCGGCGTTGAGGTTCCCTACGAGCAGTACTTC. Protein product: CGVEVPYEQYF. This chain connects TRBV29-1 to TRBJ2-7; D is undetermined. The CDR3 extends over 11 amino acids. Germline CDR1 is SQVTM and CDR2 is ANQGSEA.

This clonotype occurred a few times. The chain couples TRBV24-1 to TRBJ2-5; D is perhaps TRBD1 or TRBD2 (5 bases each). This CDR3 spans 14 amino acids. The ends were cut back, 6 bases at V and 2 bases at J, with 12 bases in the middle. Germline-derived CDR1 and CDR2 are KGHDR and SFDVKD. The CDR3 loop is CATSRGRTQETQYF. As DNA, the CDR3 is TGTGCCACCAGTCGGGGCCGAACGCAAGAGACCCAGTACTTC.

The chain joins TRBV5-1 to TRBJ2-7, with 10 bases fitting TRBD2. Germline V gene sequence: CDR1 SGHRS, CDR2 YFSETQ. Trimming took 2 bases from V and 5 from J; bases not matched to a gene: 7. CDR3 size: 15 residues. The CDR3 loop is CASSLAGGPVDEQYF. The CDR3 nucleotides read TGCGCCAGCAGCTTAGCGGGAGGGCCCGTGGACGAGCAGTACTTC.

This clonotype has just a few counts. The chain joins TRBV20-1 to TRBJ2-3; 12 bases are shared with TRBD2. The trim removed 0 bases at V and 6 bases at J, leaving 7 bases unmatched. The CDR3 runs to 16 residues. Per the germline V gene, CDR1 is DFQATT and CDR2 is SNEGSKA (reference sequence). CDR3 nucleotides: TGCAGTGCTAGAGATCCCGCTAGCGGGAGGGGGGATACGCAGTATTTT. Its protein product is CSARDPASGRGDTQYF.

This clonotype was seen a few times. The chain has TRBV6-1 and TRBJ1-2, with unresolved D. V dropped 6 bases and J dropped 4 bases, with 9 bases sitting between them. The germline V gene encodes CDR1 MNHNS and CDR2 SASEGT. The CDR3 is 12 residues long. The CDR3 loop reads CASRTGFYGYTF. CDR3 sequence (DNA): TGTGCCAGCAGGACGGGTTTCTATGGCTACACCTTC.

J is TRBJ2-1 and V is TRBV15; D call uncertain. The CDR3 has 13 amino acids. The ends were cut back, 0 bases at V and 10 bases at J, with 10 bases in the middle. Looked up from germline, CDR1 is LNHNV and CDR2 is YYDKDF (reference sequence). CDR3 protein: CATSRDVGREQFF. The CDR3 DNA sequence: TGTGCCACCAGCAGAGATGTAGGGCGAGAGCAGTTCTTC.